What follows are 30 T cell receptor beta chains derived from one specimen sequenced in a study of shared clonotypes between healthy human individuals. Here immunoSEQ multiplex PCR was the method, and the copy in TCRdb shows in-frame clones only, minus some. The sample records about 96,000 clones, 60% to 70% being singletons. The sequenced sample consisted of memory CD8+ T cells sorted from blood. Noted subset: CD45RO+ cells pooled with CCR7-negative TemRA cells. The receptors come from a man aged 25 to 40 in good health.

This clone has more than one count but fewer than ten. The V gene is TRBV9, the J gene TRBJ2-5; TRBD1 agrees at 9 bases. The CDR3 sequence is 14 residues long. Germline V gene data show CDR1 as SGDLS and CDR2 as YYNGEE. Losses at the gene ends were 2 bases for V and 4 bases for J; bases not matched to a gene: 3. The chain's CDR3 is CASSVTGGGETQYF. In DNA form, the CDR3 reads TGTGCCAGCAGCGTTACAGGGGGCGGAGAGACCCAGTACTTC.

The rearrangement links TRBV19 to TRBJ2-7, with D uncertain. V dropped 3 bases and J dropped 0 bases, with 6 bases sitting between them. CDR1 is LNHDA, CDR2 SQIVND, per germline (reference sequence). The CDR3 is 13 residues long. The CDR3, as DNA: TGTGCCAGTAGTATTATAGGCTCCTACGAGCAGTACTTC. As protein: CASSIIGSYEQYF.

The chain carries TRBV4-3 and TRBJ1-6, with D perhaps TRBD1 (5 bases). The V and J ends lost 0 bases and 10 bases respectively, with 19 bases between them. CDR3 length: 17 residues. Germline V gene data show CDR1 as LGHNA and CDR2 as YSLEER. CDR3 protein: CASSQETLTVVGSPLHF. The CDR3 DNA reads as TGCGCCAGCAGCCAAGAAACGTTGACAGTGGTGGGATCACCCCTCCACTTT.

The V call is TRBV7-9, the J call TRBJ2-3; D is undetermined. The CDR3 has 12 residues. The V end lost 2 bases, the J end lost 4 bases, and 4 bases lay between the germline ends. Per the germline V gene, CDR1 is SEHNR and CDR2 is FQNEAQ (reference sequence). CDR3 residues: CASSLSADTQYF. The CDR3 DNA is TGTGCCAGCAGCTTATCCGCAGATACGCAGTATTTT.

This clone has just one count. V and J are TRBV18 and TRBJ2-7, with D possibly matching TRBD1 (6 bases). V was trimmed by 5 bases and J by 1 base, leaving 9 bases between them. Germline CDR1 and CDR2: KGHSH and LQKENI. The CDR3 length is 13 residues. CDR3 nucleotides: TGTGCCAGCTCAGAGGACAGTTCCTACGAGCAGTACTTC. Translating it yields CASSEDSSYEQYF. Full variable domain (rest looked up from reference TRBV18 and TRBJ2-7): NAGVMQNPRHLVRRRGQEARLRCSPMKGHSHVYWYRQLPEEGLKFMVYLQKENIIDESGMPKERFSAEFPKEGPSILRIQQVVRGDSAAYFCASSEDSSYEQYFGPGTRLTVT.

This chain uses TRBV2 with TRBJ2-7; D not resolved. Germline loops: CDR1 SNHLY, CDR2 FYNNEI. CDR3 size: 13 residues. Trimming left V 2 bases short and J 2 bases short, with 7 bases between. The CDR3 reads CASSESQTYEQYF. The CDR3 region has the DNA TGTGCCAGCAGTGAATCTCAGACCTACGAGCAGTACTTC.

This chain links TRBV7-9 with TRBJ2-2; TRBD2 matches at 11 bases. The CDR3 consists of 15 residues. The germline V gene has CDR1 SEHNR and CDR2 FQNEAQ (reference sequence). V dropped 5 bases and J dropped 4; count of bases not matched to a gene: 3. The CDR3 reads CASSKGLAGTGELFF. The CDR3 DNA reads as TGTGCCAGCAGCAAAGGACTAGCGGGCACCGGGGAGCTGTTTTTT.

This chain uses TRBV28 with TRBJ1-1; D uncertain. CDR3 size: 11 residues. The V gene lost 3 bases and the J gene lost 5 bases, with 4 bases spanning the gap. The V gene's germline CDR1 is MDHEN and CDR2 SYDVKM. CDR3 amino acids: CASSFRTEAFF. CDR3 nucleotides: TGTGCCAGCAGTTTTAGGACTGAAGCTTTCTTT.

The CDR3 coding sequence is TGCGCCAGCAGCCGACAACTAGCGGAGAGCACAGATACGCAGTATTTT. Encoded protein: CASSRQLAESTDTQYF. V gene TRBV4-1 combines with J gene TRBJ2-3; TRBD2 matches 8 bases. With V trimmed by 4 bases and J by 0 bases, 6 bases remained unmatched. The V gene's germline CDR1 is MGHRA and CDR2 YSYEKL. The length of the CDR3 is 16 residues.

A few counts support this clone. CDR3 residues: CASSLEGGISYEQYF. Here the CDR3 DNA reads TGTGCCAGCAGCCTGGAGGGGGGAATCAGCTACGAGCAGTACTTC. The V gene is TRBV4-2, the J gene TRBJ2-7; perhaps D is TRBD1 or TRBD2 (6 bases each). The V and J ends lost 4 bases and 3 bases respectively, with 16 bases between them. Germline V gene data show CDR1 as LGHNA and CDR2 as YNFKEQ. The CDR3 is 15 residues long.

The chain combines TRBV6-5 with TRBJ2-6; D unresolved. Trimming took 0 bases from V and 3 from J, leaving 6 bases between them. The CDR3 is made up of 15 amino acids. Germline V gene sequence: CDR1 MNHEY, CDR2 SVGAGI. Here the CDR3 reads CASSYSSGGANVLTF. The CDR3 nucleotides are TGTGCCAGCAGTTACTCGAGTGGTGGGGCCAACGTCCTGACTTTC.

This clone is classed as medium-sized. The chain recombines TRBV4-3 with TRBJ1-5; 7 nucleotides agree with TRBD1. V was clipped by 1 base and J by 4 bases; unmatched bases: 4. The CDR3 length is 15 residues. CDR1 and CDR2 (germline): LGHNA, YSLEER. CDR3 protein: CASSQAAGGNQPQHF. The CDR3 DNA reads TGCGCCAGCAGCCAAGCGGCAGGGGGAAATCAGCCCCAGCATTTT.

The chain links TRBV27 to TRBJ2-1, with D possibly matching TRBD1 (8 bases). The germline V gene encodes CDR1 MNHEY and CDR2 SMNVEV (reference sequence). This CDR3 is built from 13 residues. The V end was cut by 5 bases, the J end by 13 bases, with 18 bases between. The chain's CDR3 is CASSGNRGGFQFF. Here the CDR3 DNA reads TGTGCCAGCAGTGGGAACAGGGGGGGGTTTCAGTTCTTC.

J is TRBJ2-7 and V is TRBV19; D remains ambiguous. The CDR3 runs 15 residues. Germline V gene sequence: CDR1 LNHDA, CDR2 SQIVND (reference sequence). With 4 bases removed from V and 3 bases from J, the gap between germline ends came to 16 bases. The CDR3 nucleotides are TGTGCCAGTAGTAATGACGGTCGGCAGATCTACGAGCAGTACTTC. Translation: CASSNDGRQIYEQYF.

The chain carries TRBV7-9 and TRBJ2-5; D not certain. Trimming cost V 5 bases and J 3 bases, with 7 bases left between them. Germline V gives CDR1 SEHNR, CDR2 FQNEAQ (reference sequence). This CDR3 has 12 residues. CDR3 region: CASSRSEETQYF. In nucleotides, the CDR3 is TGTGCCAGCAGCCGATCCGAAGAGACCCAGTACTTC.

The rearrangement links TRBV11-2 to TRBJ2-1, with D unclear. CDR3 length: 15 residues. Trimming shortened V by 0 bases and J by 5 bases, and 11 bases separated the two germline ends. Germline assignment: CDR1 SGHAT and CDR2 FQNNGV. The CDR3 region is CASSLDWYGDNEQFF. As DNA, the CDR3 is TGTGCCAGCAGCTTAGATTGGTACGGAGACAATGAGCAGTTCTTC.

The V and J genes are TRBV9 and TRBJ2-3; the D gene could be TRBD1 or TRBD2 (7 bases each). Trimming pared 2 bases from V and 4 bases from J, leaving 14 bases between. In germline, CDR1 is SGDLS, CDR2 YYNGEE. The CDR3 covers 15 residues. The CDR3 protein is CASSVTGSGADTQYF. The DNA for the CDR3 is TGTGCCAGCAGCGTGACAGGGAGCGGGGCAGATACGCAGTATTTT.

The chain has TRBV25-1 and TRBJ2-4; D not certain. The CDR3 has 13 amino acids. CDR1 is MGHDK, CDR2 SYGVNS, per germline. V lost 3 bases to trimming and J lost 2 bases, with 5 bases between them. In DNA, the CDR3 is TGTGCCAGCAGTGATGGGTCCAAAAACATTCAGTACTTC. This translates into CASSDGSKNIQYF.

CDR3 bases: TGTGCCAGCAGGGGGGCAGGGTTAGCCCAAGAGACCCAGTACTTC. Translation gives CASRGAGLAQETQYF. The rearrangement uses TRBV7-9 and TRBJ2-5, with D perhaps TRBD1 (6 bases). V was trimmed by 6 bases and J by 1 base, leaving 15 bases between them. The CDR3 loop spans 15 amino acids. The germline CDR1 and CDR2 sequences are SEHNR and FQNEAQ (reference sequence).

V usage is TRBV6-5 and J usage is TRBJ2-7; the D is unclear. The germline CDR1 and CDR2 sequences are MNHEY and SVGAGI. With 8 bases removed from V and 3 bases from J, the gap between germline ends came to 14 bases. The CDR3 runs to 13 residues. CDR3 amino acids: CASSRGRFYEQYF. CDR3 DNA sequence: TGTGCCAGCTCCCGAGGCAGGTTCTACGAGCAGTACTTC.

V and J are TRBV28 and TRBJ1-1; no clear D. The V end lost 3 bases, the J end lost 4 bases, and 9 bases lay between the germline ends. CDR1 is MDHEN, CDR2 SYDVKM, per germline. The CDR3 spans 13 residues. CDR3 nucleotide sequence: TGTGCCAGCAGTTTTTCGGCGGGCACTGAAGCTTTCTTT. Residues: CASSFSAGTEAFF.

The gene calls are TRBV9 and TRBJ2-7; possibly TRBD1 or TRBD2 for D (5 bases each). V was pared by 0 bases and J by 5 bases, with 12 bases between. The CDR3 is 14 amino acids. Germline CDR1 is SGDLS and CDR2 is YYNGEE. The CDR3 sequence is CASSVGGTANEQYF. For the CDR3, the DNA is TGTGCCAGCAGCGTAGGAGGGACCGCGAACGAGCAGTACTTC.

This sequence joins TRBV6-1 and TRBJ2-7; 7 bases match TRBD1. CDR1 is MNHNS and CDR2 is SASEGT in the germline V gene. With 6 bases clipped from V and 1 base from J, the junction kept 3 bases outside the gene matches. CDR3 size: 13 residues. In DNA, the CDR3 is TGTGCCAGCAGGAAGGGACAGTCCTACGAGCAGTACTTC. Translated, it gives CASRKGQSYEQYF.

This chain uses TRBV20-1 with TRBJ1-1; no reliable D call. Germline V lookup: CDR1 DFQATT, CDR2 SNEGSKA (reference sequence). V shed 5 bases and J shed 4 bases, with 8 bases lying between them. The CDR3 sequence is 11 residues long. The CDR3 here is CSAEWGTEAFF. CDR3 bases: TGCAGTGCTGAGTGGGGCACTGAAGCTTTCTTT.

This clone was seen only a few times. The rearrangement uses TRBV9 and TRBJ2-1; D is unresolved. The germline V and J ends were trimmed by 3 bases and 8 bases, with 21 bases remaining between them. CDR3 size: 16 residues. The germline V gene encodes CDR1 SGDLS and CDR2 YYNGEE. The CDR3 here is CASSDRLESQPDEQFF. The CDR3, as DNA: TGTGCCAGCAGCGACCGACTTGAATCACAGCCCGATGAGCAGTTCTTC.

This clone occurred many times. This chain joins TRBV4-1 and TRBJ2-1, with D maybe TRBD2 (5 bases). Trimming removed 5 bases from V and 9 bases from J, with 14 bases in between. CDR1 and CDR2 from the germline V gene are MGHRA and YSYEKL. CDR3 length: 13 residues. The CDR3 nucleotides read TGCGCCAGCAGCTCCAGGTTGGGGAGTGAGCAGTTCTTC. This gives the protein CASSSRLGSEQFF.

This chain joins TRBV7-2 and TRBJ2-3, with D uncertain. V lost 1 base to trimming and J lost 6 bases, with 2 bases between them. There are 11 residues in the CDR3. CDR1 SGHTA and CDR2 FQGNSA come from the germline V gene. CDR3 in DNA: TGTGCCAGCAGCTTAGTGGATACGCAGTATTTT. Translated: CASSLVDTQYF.

The chain couples TRBV29-1 to TRBJ2-5; tentative D call: TRBD2 (6 bases). Per germline, CDR1 SQVTM and CDR2 ANQGSEA. This CDR3 is 15 amino acids long. Trimming took 0 bases from V and 1 from J, leaving 12 bases between them. The CDR3 region has the DNA TGCAGCGTTGAAGATCGGGGGTTCCCCCAAGAGACCCAGTACTTC. As protein: CSVEDRGFPQETQYF.

V is TRBV5-1 and J is TRBJ2-7, with 10 bases that match TRBD2. Germline assignment: CDR1 SGHRS and CDR2 YFSETQ. The CDR3 length is 21 residues. V shed 0 bases and J 5 bases; nucleotides not matched to a gene: 23. The CDR3 bases are TGCGCCAGCAGCTTGGTTTCGGGTGGCCAAGTAGCGGGAGGTGGTGGCCACGAGCAGTACTTC. Its translation is CASSLVSGGQVAGGGGHEQYF.

Many counts were recorded for this clone. The CDR3 spells CASSSPAGHANTGELFF. The CDR3 DNA is TGTGCCAGCAGCTCCCCTGCGGGACATGCGAACACCGGGGAGCTGTTTTTT. This chain links TRBV7-9 with TRBJ2-2; D could derive from TRBD1 or TRBD2 (6 bases each). Trimming took off 4 bases at V and 0 bases at J, with 15 bases between the two ends. In germline, CDR1 is SEHNR, CDR2 FQNEAQ (reference sequence). There are 17 residues in the CDR3.